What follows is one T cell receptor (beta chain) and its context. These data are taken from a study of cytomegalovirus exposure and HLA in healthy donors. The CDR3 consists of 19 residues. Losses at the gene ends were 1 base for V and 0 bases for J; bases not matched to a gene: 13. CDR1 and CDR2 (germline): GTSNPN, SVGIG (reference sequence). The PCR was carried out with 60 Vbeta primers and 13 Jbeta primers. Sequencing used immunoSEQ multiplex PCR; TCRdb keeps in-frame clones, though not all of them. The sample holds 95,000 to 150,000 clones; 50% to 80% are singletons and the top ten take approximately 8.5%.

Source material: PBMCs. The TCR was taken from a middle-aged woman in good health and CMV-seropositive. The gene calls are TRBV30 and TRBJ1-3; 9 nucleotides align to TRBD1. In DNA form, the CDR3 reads TGTGCCTGGAGTGCCCGGGACAGGGTGGTGGGCCCCTCTGGAAACACCATATATTTT. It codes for CAWSARDRVVGPSGNTIYF.